These 8 T cell receptor beta chains originate from one sample sequenced in a study of CD8+CD57+ T cells in acquired aplastic anemia. For sequencing, patients were chosen who had shown expansion of CD8+CD57+ cells by flow cytometry. Genomic DNA served as template for TCR beta VDJ and CDR3 profiling. TCRdb analysed the reads with MiXCR anew, one entry per CDR3 protein. The sample records 150,000 or so distinct CDR3 sequences, around half being singletons. Sequences were obtained from sorted CD4+, CD8+, or CD8+CD57+ T cells (not recorded which) from PBMCs. These receptors came from a human donor with aplastic anemia.

The sample holds many counts of this clonotype. V is TRBV25-1 and J is TRBJ2-7; no firm D call. CDR1 and CDR2 from the germline V gene are MGHDK and SYGVNS. The germline V and J ends were trimmed by 1 base and 6 bases, with 7 bases remaining between them. This CDR3 spans 12 amino acids. The CDR3 sequence: CASSESVSEQYF. The CDR3 nucleotides read TGTGCCAGCAGTGAATCTGTCTCCGAGCAGTACTTC.

CDR3 sequence reads: CASSDGGGASTGELFF. The CDR3 nucleotides read TGTGCCAGCAGTGATGGCGGGGGGGCTAGCACCGGGGAGCTGTTTTTT. The J gene is TRBJ2-2, the V gene TRBV2; 9 nucleotides align to TRBD2. Germline CDR1 reads SNHLY; CDR2 reads FYNNEI. Trimming at V came to 3 bases and at J to 4 bases, leaving 6 bases not matched to a gene. The CDR3 contains 16 residues.

The rearrangement links TRBV5-1 to TRBJ2-1; 7 bases are shared with TRBD2. CDR1 SGHRS and CDR2 YFSETQ come from the germline V gene. Trimming cost V 3 bases and J 12 bases; bases outside gene matches: 9. The length of the CDR3 is 13 residues. DNA of the CDR3: TGCGCCAGCAGCTCGTCGGGGGGTTCGGGGCAGTTCTTC. Translation: CASSSSGGSGQFF.

The rearrangement joins TRBV7-3 to TRBJ2-2; D not certain. The germline V gene encodes CDR1 SGHTA and CDR2 FQGTGA. This CDR3 contains 13 residues. V was pared by 2 bases and J by 6 bases, with 7 bases between. This chain's CDR3 is CASSLSFPGELFF. For the CDR3, the DNA is TGTGCCAGCAGCTTATCGTTCCCCGGGGAGCTGTTTTTT. Using reference TRBV7-3 and TRBJ2-2 for the parts outside the CDR3, the full variable domain is GAGVSQTPSNKVTEKGKYVELRCDPISGHTALYWYRQSLGQGPEFLIYFQGTGAADDSGLPNDRFFAVRPEGSVSTLKIQRTERGDSAVYLCASSLSFPGELFFGEGSRLTVL.

This clonotype was seen at least ten times. V gene TRBV29-1 combines with J gene TRBJ1-1, with unresolved D. This CDR3 comprises 13 residues. The germline CDR1 and CDR2 sequences are SQVTM and ANQGSEA. Trimming stripped 3 bases from V and 7 bases from J, with 15 bases between. This CDR3 is CSVEVGRVYEAFF. CDR3 in DNA: TGCAGCGTTGAGGTTGGCAGAGTATATGAAGCTTTCTTT.

The chain combines TRBV2 with TRBJ2-7; D is perhaps TRBD2 (6 bases). Trimming stripped 7 bases from V and 3 bases from J, with 10 bases between. This CDR3 is built from 12 residues. Germline assignment: CDR1 SNHLY and CDR2 FYNNEI. CDR3 loop: CASISGGYEQYF. The CDR3 nucleotides are TGTGCCAGCATATCCGGGGGCTACGAGCAGTACTTC.

This clonotype was detected ten times or more. The chain has TRBV6-5 and TRBJ2-7; D not certain. The CDR3 contains 11 residues. Germline V gene lookup returns CDR1 MNHEY and CDR2 SVGAGI. V lost 3 bases, J lost 6 bases, and 6 bases lay in between. CDR3 in DNA: TGTGCCAGCAGTTATGTCGGCGAGCAGTACTTC. It specifies CASSYVGEQYF.

In its sample, this clonotype was seen many times. The chain is built from TRBV10-3 and TRBJ1-3; D unclear. Germline assignment: CDR1 ENHRY and CDR2 SYGVKD. The V and J ends lost 3 bases and 2 bases respectively, with 11 bases between them. This CDR3 region has 15 residues. CDR3 sequence: CAISDVGLAGNTIYF. The CDR3 DNA sequence: TGTGCCATCAGTGACGTTGGGCTAGCTGGAAACACCATATATTTT.